There are many counts of the clone carrying this T cell receptor beta chain. These data are taken from a study of Graves' ophthalmopathy and Graves' hyperthyroidism. Investigators amplified TCR beta CDR3 regions from RNA transcripts. Following a first-round RT-PCR that used HTBI primers, a second-round multiplex PCR was carried out. TCRdb called the multiplex PCR reads again in MiXCR, with one record for every CDR3 protein. This table has approximately 45,000 distinct CDR3 sequences, over 40% appearing once. CAS ≥3, NOSPECS ≥4, moderate-to-severe activity and duration under 3 months marked donors with ophthalmopathy. PBMCs were density-gradient isolated from roughly 9.5 ml fresh blood. The CDR3 runs to 13 residues. CDR1 is LGHNT, CDR2 FRNRAP, per germline. V shed 4 bases and J shed 4 bases, with 8 bases lying between them.

Material: peripheral blood. This sequence joins TRBV12-5 and TRBJ2-1; D perhaps matches TRBD1 (6 bases). The TCR originated in an adult man with Graves' ophthalmopathy. Here the CDR3 DNA reads TGTGCTAGTGGTTGGGGGCCTTACAATGAGCAGTTCTTC. Amino acid sequence: CASGWGPYNEQFF.